This T cell receptor (beta chain) came from a study of vaccination and CD4 T cells after COVID-19. Study details: With roughly ten mild cases and one severe, convalescent patients were SARS-CoV-2 positive by nasal swab PCR.

General observations from the study: Median SARS-CoV-2-reactive clonotype numbers went from 21 to 38; this increase was not significant.

As to treatment: 10-day PBMC culture with coronavirus spike peptide pools or control peptides (ViraFEST assay). The Oncomine TCR Beta short-read assay generated sequence data from the DNA of cultured CD4+ T cells. Each CDR3 protein is one row after TCRdb ran MiXCR on the PCR reads. This table holds around 20,000 distinct CDR3 sequences, roughly 50% found once. In the case of this clonotype: The antigen is undetermined.

The sequence came from a human donor with COVID-19. Sequenced sample: cultured CD4+ T cells from blood.

CDR3 region: CASWTGRGEQFF. The CDR3 bases are TGTGCCAGCTGGACAGGGAGAGGTGAGCAGTTCTTC. The chain employs TRBV6-1 and TRBJ2-1, with 8 bases lining up with TRBD1. The germline CDR1 and CDR2 sequences are MNHNS and SASEGT. This CDR3 spans 12 amino acids. J was trimmed by 9 bases and V by 8 bases; bases with no gene match: 6.